The 22 T cell receptor beta chains in this list originate from one sample, sequenced in a study of blood T cell repertoires in COVID-19. This table comes from immunoSEQ multiplex PCR, and its TCRdb copy is limited to in-frame clones, with some not included. The sample gives approximately 380,000 clones, 85% of which show up once; approximately 3.6% is in the top ten. Sample: peripheral blood. The receptors stem from a woman aged 18-29 years with acute or convalescent COVID-19.

The genes are TRBV5-1 and TRBJ1-2, with D perhaps matching TRBD1 (5 bases). The V and J ends lost 4 bases and 7 bases respectively, with 20 bases between them. The CDR3 is made up of 15 amino acids. Germline assignment: CDR1 SGHRS and CDR2 YFSETQ. The chain's CDR3 is CASSTGRDFLGGYTF. The DNA of the CDR3 is TGCGCCAGCAGCACGGGCAGGGACTTTCTCGGTGGCTACACCTTC.

This clone was seen once. The rearrangement uses TRBV12-5 and TRBJ2-5; possibly TRBD1 for D (6 bases). Germline V CDR1 and CDR2: LGHNT, FRNRAP. This CDR3 is 13 amino acids long. Trimming removed 2 bases at V and 4 bases at J, with 8 bases between. The CDR3 protein is CASGLRTVETQYF. DNA for the CDR3: TGTGCTAGTGGTTTGAGGACAGTAGAGACCCAGTACTTC.

The V and J genes are TRBV7-9 and TRBJ2-5; D not certain. In germline, CDR1 is SEHNR, CDR2 FQNEAQ (reference sequence). Between the trimmed V and J ends, which lost 10 bases and 2 bases, there was a span of 8 bases. The CDR3 spans 11 residues. The CDR3 loop reads CATGEQETQYF. The CDR3, as DNA: TGTGCCACCGGTGAACAAGAGACCCAGTACTTC.

This chain joins TRBV4-1 and TRBJ2-7; 10 bases are shared with TRBD2. Trimming took 3 bases from V and 2 from J; bases not matched to a gene: 7. The CDR3 contains 16 residues. CDR1 and CDR2 (germline): MGHRA, YSYEKL. CDR3 loop: CASSHASGSHAYEQYF. CDR3 nucleotides: TGCGCCAGCAGCCACGCTAGCGGGAGCCACGCCTACGAGCAGTACTTC.

This chain joins TRBV7-9 and TRBJ2-2, with a tentative D call TRBD1 (6 bases). Germline values: CDR1 SEHNR, CDR2 FQNEAQ (reference sequence). The CDR3 contains 18 residues. Trimming stripped 0 bases from V and 0 bases from J, with 14 bases between. The DNA for the CDR3 is TGTGCCAGCAGCTTAGCCCCCTGGACAGCTACGAACACCGGGGAGCTGTTTTTT. Its translation: CASSLAPWTATNTGELFF.

This clone was picked up a small number of times. Additional DNA sequences in this sample encode the identical CDR3. The chain carries TRBV27 and TRBJ1-2; D possibly corresponds to TRBD1 (6 bases). The CDR3 is made up of 13 amino acids. Trimming shortened V by 2 bases and J by 8 bases, and 12 bases separated the two germline ends. Germline V gene data show CDR1 as MNHEY and CDR2 as SMNVEV (reference sequence). The CDR3 nucleotides are TGTGCCAGCAGTTTAGGGGGCTCCCGGGGCTACACCTTC. It translates to CASSLGGSRGYTF.

V usage is TRBV3-1 (or the pseudogene TRBV3-2) and J usage is TRBJ2-3, with 12 bases fitting TRBD2. V dropped 4 bases and J dropped 6; count of bases not matched to a gene: 17. In germline, CDR1 is LGHDT, CDR2 YNNKEL (reference sequence). The CDR3 has 19 residues. In DNA, the CDR3 is TGTGCCAGCAGCCTCCGCAAACCGGGACTAGCGGGCCCCACGGATACGCAGTATTTT. Translation: CASSLRKPGLAGPTDTQYF.

The gene calls are TRBV6-5 and TRBJ1-4; D may be TRBD1 (5 bases). V was shortened by 9 bases and J by 0 bases, with 11 bases between the two germline ends. Germline assignment: CDR1 MNHEY and CDR2 SVGAGI. This CDR3 comprises 14 residues. CDR3: CASQGLSTNEKLFF. Written as DNA, the CDR3 is TGTGCCAGTCAGGGCCTCTCAACTAATGAAAAACTGTTTTTT.

The V gene is TRBV19, the J gene TRBJ1-4; unclear D gene. The CDR3 covers 15 residues. Trimming stripped 7 bases from V and 0 bases from J, with 12 bases between. CDR1 and CDR2 (germline): LNHDA, SQIVND (reference sequence). The CDR3 here is CASTRRVATNEKLFF. In DNA, the CDR3 is TGTGCCAGTACAAGGAGGGTTGCAACTAATGAAAAACTGTTTTTT.

This chain links TRBV20-1 with TRBJ2-1; tentative D call: TRBD2 (6 bases). The CDR3 contains 11 residues. CDR1 is DFQATT and CDR2 is SNEGSKA in the germline V gene (reference sequence). Trimming took 6 bases from V and 9 from J, leaving 12 bases between them. This CDR3 reads CSATGGLEQFF. The CDR3 nucleotides read TGCAGTGCCACCGGGGGACTTGAGCAGTTCTTC.

This clone was counted a single time. The V call is TRBV5-4, the J call TRBJ2-1; 10 nucleotides align to TRBD2. This CDR3 is 16 amino acids long. Trimming cost V 1 base and J 1 base; bases outside gene matches: 2. Per the germline V gene, CDR1 is SGHNT and CDR2 is YYREEE (reference sequence). The CDR3 DNA reads TGTGCCAGCAGCTTGACTAGCGGGATATCCTACAATGAGCAGTTCTTC. Translating it yields CASSLTSGISYNEQFF.

This clone was found once. V is TRBV5-4 and J is TRBJ2-1; TRBD2 aligns across 9 bases. This CDR3 comprises 15 residues. V shed 3 bases, J shed 4 bases, and the junction held 5 bases outside the gene matches. The germline gives CDR1 SGHNT, CDR2 YYREEE (reference sequence). CDR3 nucleotide sequence: TGTGCCAGCAGCTGGGCTAGCGGGACTTACAATGAGCAGTTCTTC. The encoded protein is CASSWASGTYNEQFF. Full variable domain (outside the CDR3, taken from reference TRBV5-4 and TRBJ2-1): ETGVTQSPTHLIKTRGQQVTLRCSSQSGHNTVSWYQQALGQGPQFIFQYYREEENGRGNFPPRFSGLQFPNYSSELNVNALELDDSALYLCASSWASGTYNEQFFGPGTRLTVL.

This chain links TRBV5-6 with TRBJ2-5, with D maybe TRBD1 (6 bases). Germline assignment: CDR1 SGHDT and CDR2 YYEEEE. The CDR3 has 14 residues. Trimming stripped 4 bases from V and 0 bases from J, with 10 bases between. The CDR3 DNA sequence: TGTGCCAGCAGCGGAGACAGGAACCAAGAGACCCAGTACTTC. Protein sequence: CASSGDRNQETQYF.

The genes are TRBV9 and TRBJ2-2; tentatively, D is TRBD1 (6 bases). In germline, CDR1 is SGDLS, CDR2 YYNGEE. This CDR3 comprises 15 residues. V was pared by 3 bases and J by 2 bases, with 11 bases between. The CDR3 DNA sequence: TGTGCCAGCAGCGAACCGGGACACAACACCGGGGAGCTGTTTTTT. Amino acid sequence: CASSEPGHNTGELFF.

This clone was counted a few times. The chain has TRBV7-3 and TRBJ2-2, with a weak D call TRBD2 (5 bases). The CDR3 is 13 residues long. V gave up 5 bases and J gave up 6 bases, with 10 bases separating them. CDR1 SGHTA and CDR2 FQGTGA come from the germline V gene. The CDR3 DNA follows: TGTGCCAGCAGCCCCCGGACTGCCGGGGAGCTGTTTTTT. This encodes CASSPRTAGELFF.

The chain has TRBV5-1 and TRBJ2-3, with D unresolved. The germline V and J ends were trimmed by 1 base and 0 bases, with 9 bases remaining between them. The CDR3 runs to 15 residues. Per the germline V gene, CDR1 is SGHRS and CDR2 is YFSETQ. The CDR3 is CASSLTHQSTDTQYF. Here the CDR3 DNA reads TGCGCCAGCAGCTTGACACACCAGAGCACAGATACGCAGTATTTT. The complete variable domain, with remaining parts taken from reference TRBV5-1 and TRBJ2-3, reads KAGVTQTPRYLIKTRGQQVTLSCSPISGHRSVSWYQQTPGQGLQFLFEYFSETQRNKGNFPGRFSGRQFSNSRSEMNVSTLELGDSALYLCASSLTHQSTDTQYFGPGTRLTVL.

J is TRBJ2-1 and V is TRBV11-2; 10 bases map to TRBD1. The germline CDR1 and CDR2 sequences are SGHAT and FQNNGV. The CDR3 totals 14 residues. The J segment lost 9 bases and the V segment lost 5 bases, leaving 7 bases of the junction unmatched. CDR3 region: CASSPRDRGFEQFF. CDR3 in DNA: TGTGCCAGCAGCCCCCGGGACAGGGGTTTTGAGCAGTTCTTC.

The rearrangement uses TRBV3-1 (or the pseudogene TRBV3-2) and TRBJ2-5; the D is unclear. This CDR3 spans 13 amino acids. Trimming removed 4 bases at V and 4 bases at J, with 10 bases between. Looked up from germline, CDR1 is LGHDT and CDR2 is YNNKEL (reference sequence). DNA of the CDR3: TGTGCCAGCAGCCCCCGCAGGCTAGAGACCCAGTACTTC. It encodes CASSPRRLETQYF.

V usage is TRBV18 and J usage is TRBJ1-1, with 7 bases aligning to TRBD1. CDR3 length equals 13 residues. J was trimmed by 4 bases and V by 3 bases; bases with no gene match: 2. Germline V lookup: CDR1 KGHSH, CDR2 LQKENI. The CDR3 loop reads CASSPDRVTEAFF. The CDR3 bases are TGTGCCAGCTCACCCGACAGGGTCACTGAAGCTTTCTTT.

CDR3 sequence reads: CASSLLTGEDTEAFF. CDR3 coding DNA: TGCGCCAGCAGCTTGCTCACGGGGGAGGACACTGAAGCTTTCTTT. The rearrangement links TRBV5-1 to TRBJ1-1; a possible D gene is TRBD1 (5 bases). This CDR3 contains 15 residues. The V gene's germline CDR1 is SGHRS and CDR2 YFSETQ. The germline V and J ends were trimmed by 1 base and 3 bases, with 13 bases remaining between them.

The chain uses TRBV18 and TRBJ2-7; TRBD1 is a possible D gene (6 bases). Trimming removed 6 bases from V and 6 bases from J, with 15 bases in between. The germline V gene has CDR1 KGHSH and CDR2 LQKENI. CDR3 length equals 13 residues. The DNA for the CDR3 is TGTGCCAGCTCCCGAGACAGGCTAACCGAGCAGTACTTC. Translating gives CASSRDRLTEQYF.

The chain links TRBV28 to TRBJ1-3, with 9 bases matching TRBD1. CDR1 and CDR2 from the germline V gene are MDHEN and SYDVKM. Losses at the gene ends were 4 bases for V and 0 bases for J; bases not matched to a gene: 1. The CDR3 is 15 amino acids. The CDR3: CASSSTGGSGNTIYF. CDR3 coding DNA: TGTGCCAGCAGTTCGACAGGGGGCTCTGGAAACACCATATATTTT.